What follows are 6 T cell receptor beta chains derived from one specimen sequenced in a study of blood T cell repertoires in COVID-19. Using immunoSEQ multiplex PCR, the repertoire was profiled, and TCRdb retains in-frame clones only, with some absent. The sample yields hundreds of thousands of clones, over 75% seen once. The sequenced sample was peripheral blood. The receptors were sampled from a man aged 18 to 35 with active or convalescent COVID-19.

The J gene is TRBJ2-1, the V gene TRBV6-6, with D possibly being TRBD1 (6 bases). Germline V lookup: CDR1 MNHNY, CDR2 SVGAGI (reference sequence). The CDR3 spans 16 residues. Trimming stripped 2 bases from V and 3 bases from J, with 14 bases between. This CDR3 is CASSYVGARDYNEQFF. Written as DNA, the CDR3 is TGTGCCAGCAGTTACGTGGGGGCACGAGACTACAATGAGCAGTTCTTC.

The V gene is TRBV5-4, the J gene TRBJ2-7; 12 bases align to TRBD2. The CDR3 is 16 amino acids. Per germline, CDR1 SGHNT and CDR2 YYREEE (reference sequence). The J segment lost 2 bases and the V segment lost 9 bases, leaving 12 bases of the junction unmatched. This CDR3 is CAIRTSGARGTYEQYF. The CDR3 bases are TGTGCCATCCGGACTAGCGGGGCCCGGGGAACCTACGAGCAGTACTTC. The variable domain in full, completed from reference TRBV5-4 and TRBJ2-7, reads ETGVTQSPTHLIKTRGQQVTLRCSSQSGHNTVSWYQQALGQGPQFIFQYYREEENGRGNFPPRFSGLQFPNYSSELNVNALELDDSALYLCAIRTSGARGTYEQYFGPGTRLTVT.

This clone was seen a handful of times. The chain employs TRBV6-2 or TRBV6-3 and TRBJ2-2; D possibly corresponds to TRBD1 (6 bases). Germline V gene data show CDR1 as MNHEY and CDR2 as SVGEGT. The CDR3 runs to 18 residues. With 4 bases removed from V and 0 bases from J, the gap between germline ends came to 18 bases. CDR3 in DNA: TGTGCCAGCAGTTCGCAAGACAACAGGGCCGCGAACACCGGGGAGCTGTTTTTT. Protein: CASSSQDNRAANTGELFF.

This chain links TRBV9 with TRBJ2-3; 9 positions agree with TRBD2. V lost 2 bases, J lost 3 bases, and 1 base stayed unmatched. The germline V gene has CDR1 SGDLS and CDR2 YYNGEE. The CDR3 covers 14 residues. CDR3 in DNA: TGTGCCAGCAGCGTTAGCGGGGGTACAGATACGCAGTATTTT. This gives the protein CASSVSGGTDTQYF.

The V and J genes are TRBV5-1 and TRBJ2-5; D not resolved. Deletions cut 4 bases from V and 1 base from J, with 8 bases between. The CDR3 has 13 amino acids. Germline CDR1 SGHRS, CDR2 YFSETQ. Here the CDR3 reads CASSTRLQETQYF. For the CDR3, the DNA is TGCGCCAGCAGCACTCGCCTCCAAGAGACCCAGTACTTC.

V usage is TRBV4-1 and J usage is TRBJ1-2; D may be TRBD1 (6 bases). From germline, CDR1 is MGHRA and CDR2 YSYEKL. Trimming shortened V by 0 bases and J by 6 bases, and 17 bases separated the two germline ends. This CDR3 comprises 16 residues. Here the CDR3 reads CASSQDIRGSGDGYTF. The DNA of the CDR3 is TGCGCCAGCAGCCAAGATATTCGAGGGTCAGGGGATGGCTACACCTTC.